Each of the 17 T cell receptor beta chains below was sequenced from the same sample in a study of fetal regulatory T cell absence and autoimmunity. Some clones are missing from TCRdb's copy, which holds only in-frame ones; the method was immunoSEQ multiplex PCR. The sample yields 95,000 or so clones, approximately 75% seen once. Source material: pancreas tissue. Receptor source: a male donor with IPEX syndrome.

The CDR3: CASSPRAAYEQYF. CDR3 nucleotides: TGTGCCAGTAGTCCCCGGGCCGCCTACGAGCAGTACTTC. The rearrangement links TRBV19 to TRBJ2-7; D unclear. The CDR3 totals 13 residues. The V gene's germline CDR1 is LNHDA and CDR2 SQIVND (reference sequence). V was cut by 5 bases and J by 2 bases, with 10 bases left in between.

Only a few counts were recorded for this clone. The chain joins TRBV11-2 to TRBJ2-7; TRBD2 matches at 9 bases. Germline assignment: CDR1 SGHAT and CDR2 FQNNGV. This CDR3 has 15 residues. V was clipped by 0 bases and J by 5 bases; unmatched bases: 5. CDR3 coding DNA: TGTGCCAGCAGCTTAGAGACTAGCGGTCACGACGAGCAGTACTTC. Residues: CASSLETSGHDEQYF.

The chain recombines TRBV6-4 with TRBJ2-1; 11 bases are shared with TRBD2. Per the germline V gene, CDR1 is MRHNA and CDR2 is SNTAGT. The CDR3 sequence is 15 residues long. V shed 3 bases and J 5 bases; nucleotides not matched to a gene: 3. The CDR3 loop reads CASSEEGLADNEQFF. CDR3 nucleotide sequence: TGTGCCAGCAGTGAGGAGGGACTAGCGGACAATGAGCAGTTCTTC.

This clone came up a few times. The V gene is TRBV9, the J gene TRBJ1-6, with D hard to call. Trimming removed 1 base at V and 8 bases at J, with 7 bases between. In germline, CDR1 is SGDLS, CDR2 YYNGEE. This CDR3 is built from 13 residues. The CDR3 here is CASSVLIDSPLHF. CDR3 nucleotides: TGTGCCAGCAGCGTACTAATCGATTCACCCCTCCACTTT. Together with reference TRBV9 and TRBJ1-6, the CDR3 gives the full variable domain: DSGVTQTPKHLITATGQRVTLRCSPRSGDLSVYWYQQSLDQGLQFLIQYYNGEERAKGNILERFSAQQFPDLHSELNLSSLELGDSALYFCASSVLIDSPLHFGNGTRLTVT.

The chain combines TRBV4-3 with TRBJ2-2; possible D gene TRBD2, 7 bases. The germline gives CDR1 LGHNA, CDR2 YSLEER. The V end was cut by 5 bases, the J end by 1 base, with 14 bases between. The CDR3 contains 16 residues. The CDR3 region has the DNA TGCGCCAGCAGCACAACGGGGGGCCGGAACACCGGGGAGCTGTTTTTT. Its translation is CASSTTGGRNTGELFF.

This clone was seen more than once but under ten times. The chain joins TRBV7-8 to TRBJ2-5; D is unclear. Looked up from germline, CDR1 is SGHVS and CDR2 is FQNEAQ. Trimming took off 3 bases at V and 5 bases at J, with 7 bases between the two ends. The CDR3 consists of 12 residues. CDR3 residues: CASSLGHETQYF. The CDR3, as DNA: TGTGCCAGCAGCTTGGGTCATGAGACCCAGTACTTC.

The genes are TRBV6-5 and TRBJ2-5, with TRBD2 as a possible D gene (6 bases). The CDR3 runs to 14 residues. Trimming pared 6 bases from V and 9 bases from J, leaving 20 bases between. CDR1 is MNHEY and CDR2 is SVGAGI in the germline V gene. The CDR3 DNA is TGTGCCAGCAGCCCCTTATACTGGTGGGGGGCCCAGTACTTC. This translates into CASSPLYWWGAQYF.

The genes are TRBV7-2 and TRBJ2-7; 8 nucleotides match TRBD1. The CDR3 contains 16 residues. From germline, CDR1 is SGHTA and CDR2 FQGNSA. Trimming at V came to 0 bases and at J to 3 bases, leaving 7 bases not matched to a gene. The CDR3 DNA is TGTGCCAGCAGCTTAGCGGGATTCGGACAGGGCTACGAGCAGTACTTC. Translated, it gives CASSLAGFGQGYEQYF. Drawing the rest from reference TRBV7-2 and TRBJ2-7, the complete variable domain is GAGVSQSPSNKVTEKGKDVELRCDPISGHTALYWYRQSLGQGLEFLIYFQGNSAPDKSGLPSDRFSAERTGGSVSTLTIQRTQQEDSAVYLCASSLAGFGQGYEQYFGPGTRLTVT.

On this clone: At one end the junction does not follow the germline gene, possibly because of a read error. This chain connects TRBV5-1 to TRBJ1-1; D remains ambiguous. Germline V lookup: CDR1 SGHRS, CDR2 YFSETQ. The CDR3 length is 13 residues. The CDR3 spells CASSWEANTEAFF. The CDR3 region has the DNA TGTGCCAGCAGCTGGGAGGCGAACACTGAAGCTTTCTTT.

In its sample, this clone was seen once. The CDR3 here is CASSPRLANYEQYF. CDR3 nucleotides: TGTGCCAGCAGCCCCAGACTAGCTAATTACGAGCAGTACTTC. The J gene is TRBJ2-7, the V gene TRBV7-2; 7 bases map to TRBD2. Germline values: CDR1 SGHTA, CDR2 FQGNSA. The length of the CDR3 is 14 residues. V lost 5 bases, J lost 4 bases, and 8 bases stayed unmatched.

The rearrangement joins TRBV27 to TRBJ2-4, with TRBD1 identical over 10 bases. This CDR3 spans 15 amino acids. Looked up from germline, CDR1 is MNHEY and CDR2 is SMNVEV (reference sequence). V dropped 5 bases and J dropped 7; count of bases not matched to a gene: 8. CDR3 amino acids: CASSLIGTGDNIQYF. CDR3 DNA: TGTGCCAGCAGTCTCATTGGGACAGGGGATAACATTCAGTACTTC.

This sequence joins TRBV21-1 and TRBJ1-2. TRBV21-1 is a pseudogene. The CDR3 is 16 amino acids. This CDR3 is CASSKSAGRGNYGYTF. The CDR3, as DNA: TGTGCCAGCAGCAAAAGCGCTGGAAGAGGAAACTATGGCTACACCTTC.

This clone has just one count. The gene calls are TRBV5-1 and TRBJ1-2; TRBD1 might be the D (5 bases). V lost 0 bases and J lost 0, with 12 bases in between. The CDR3 consists of 16 residues. CDR1 is SGHRS and CDR2 is YFSETQ in the germline V gene. The CDR3 protein is CASSLAPPTANYGYTF. CDR3 nucleotide sequence: TGCGCCAGCAGCTTGGCCCCGCCGACAGCTAACTATGGCTACACCTTC. The entire variable domain, with the rest obtained from reference TRBV5-1 and TRBJ1-2, is as follows: KAGVTQTPRYLIKTRGQQVTLSCSPISGHRSVSWYQQTPGQGLQFLFEYFSETQRNKGNFPGRFSGRQFSNSRSEMNVSTLELGDSALYLCASSLAPPTANYGYTFGSGTRLTVV.

CDR3 residues: CASSLSAAEFYGYTF. CDR3 bases: TGTGCCAGCAGCTTATCGGCAGCTGAATTCTATGGCTACACCTTC. The chain has TRBV11-3 and TRBJ1-2; D unresolved. The CDR3 loop spans 15 amino acids. Trimming took off 2 bases at V and 4 bases at J, with 14 bases between the two ends. Germline CDR1 and CDR2: SGHNT and YENEEA.

This clone was seen only a few times. V is TRBV10-2 and J is TRBJ2-7, with 10 nucleotides matching TRBD2. CDR1 WSHSY and CDR2 SAAADI come from the germline V gene. V trimming: 7 bases; J trimming: 5 bases; junction bases outside the gene matches: 5. This CDR3 spans 13 amino acids. Here the CDR3 reads CASTGTSVHEQYF. DNA of the CDR3: TGCGCCAGCACCGGGACTAGCGTCCACGAGCAGTACTTC.

The rearrangement uses TRBV7-8 and TRBJ2-2, with unresolved D. The CDR3 consists of 13 residues. Germline V gives CDR1 SGHVS, CDR2 FQNEAQ. Trimming removed 8 bases from V and 4 bases from J, with 11 bases in between. The DNA of the CDR3 is TGTGCCAGCGTACTAATCCGCACCGGGGAGCTGTTTTTT. The encoded protein is CASVLIRTGELFF.

V usage is TRBV6-1 and J usage is TRBJ2-1, with 7 bases matching TRBD2. Germline CDR1 and CDR2: MNHNS and SASEGT. The length of the CDR3 is 15 residues. V lost 1 base to trimming and J lost 0 bases; unmatched junction nucleotides: 0. This chain's CDR3 is CASSEGTSSYNEQFF. The CDR3 region has the DNA TGTGCCAGCAGTGAAGGGACTAGCTCCTACAATGAGCAGTTCTTC.